The next 6 T cell receptor beta chains were all read from a single sample in a study of cytomegalovirus exposure and HLA in healthy donors. The PCR ran on 60 Vbeta and 13 Jbeta primers. Only in-frame clones appear in the TCRdb table, and some are missing; sequencing was by immunoSEQ multiplex PCR. The sample shows more than 140,000 clones, approximately 82% of them seen only once. The sample comprised PBMCs. Every receptor here comes from a woman aged 40-49 years in good health and CMV-seronegative.

The rearrangement links TRBV27 to TRBJ1-2; D might be TRBD1 (6 bases). CDR1 and CDR2 from the germline V gene are MNHEY and SMNVEV (reference sequence). The ends were cut back, 4 bases at V and 1 base at J, with 13 bases in the middle. The CDR3 is 15 amino acids. The CDR3: CASSWGGRGNYGYTF. For the CDR3, the DNA is TGTGCCAGCAGTTGGGGGGGGCGTGGTAACTATGGCTACACCTTC.

Turning to this clone: This sample also contains other DNA sequences that code for the same CDR3. This chain joins TRBV28 and TRBJ2-7; TRBD1 matches at 8 bases. The germline gives CDR1 MDHEN, CDR2 SYDVKM. V shed 5 bases and J 1 base; nucleotides not matched to a gene: 4. The CDR3 totals 14 residues. The CDR3 DNA is TGTGCCAGCAGTGGGACAGGCGTTTCCTACGAGCAGTACTTC. Its protein is CASSGTGVSYEQYF.

In nucleotides, the CDR3 is TGTGCCAGTAGTATTATTTCGGTCAATGAGCAGTTCTTC. It specifies CASSIISVNEQFF. This chain joins TRBV19 and TRBJ2-1; D call uncertain. CDR1 is LNHDA, CDR2 SQIVND, per germline (reference sequence). This CDR3 contains 13 residues. The ends were cut back, 3 bases at V and 6 bases at J, with 9 bases in the middle.

The J gene is TRBJ2-1, the V gene TRBV7-2; a possible D gene is TRBD2 (6 bases). V gave up 4 bases and J gave up 5 bases, with 18 bases separating them. Germline CDR1 and CDR2: SGHTA and FQGNSA. The CDR3 length is 16 residues. CDR3 sequence (DNA): TGTGCCAGCAGCTATACAGGAGGGGCTCGGGACAATGAGCAGTTCTTC. This translates into CASSYTGGARDNEQFF.

The V and J genes are TRBV6-5 and TRBJ1-3, with D unclear. V lost 2 bases and J 2 bases, leaving 10 bases between the germline ends. The CDR3 runs to 15 residues. In germline, CDR1 is MNHEY, CDR2 SVGAGI. DNA for the CDR3: TGTGCCAGCAGTTACGCCCTAAACCCTGGAAACACCATATATTTT. Translation gives CASSYALNPGNTIYF.

The chain combines TRBV15 with TRBJ1-3; 7 bases align to TRBD1. There are 16 residues in the CDR3. Germline-derived CDR1 and CDR2 are LNHNV and YYDKDF (reference sequence). The V and J ends lost 5 bases and 2 bases, in that order; junction bases with no gene match: 9. CDR3 region: CATSLEPTGTGNTIYF. The CDR3 region has the DNA TGTGCCACCAGCCTAGAGCCGACAGGGACTGGAAACACCATATATTTT.